Below, one T cell receptor (beta chain) is given with its context. Its antigen is not known. The method was immunoSEQ multiplex PCR; TCRdb's version includes in-frame clones alone and lacks a portion of them. The sample lists 120,000 or so clones, about 79% seen once, with about a quarter in the top ten. The data belong to a study of T cell responses to AZD1222 COVID-19 vaccine. Notes on the study in general: It should be noted that donors were predominantly white British and more often female, and clonal diversity was possibly underestimated. With dominance at 160-218 and 743-854, vaccine-associated CD4 TCRs spanned spike.

The CDR3 runs to 12 residues. Germline trimming cut 2 bases from V and 7 bases from J; bases unmatched to any gene: 0. The germline CDR1 and CDR2 sequences are SGHRS and YFSETQ. The chain carries TRBV5-1 and TRBJ2-1; the match to TRBD1 covers 7 bases. This clonotype originated in an adult who received the AZD1222 COVID-19 vaccine. The specimen was peripheral blood, collected 28 days after the second AZD1222 dose. The CDR3 here is CASSLQGNEQFF. In DNA form, the CDR3 reads TGCGCCAGCAGCTTACAGGGGAATGAGCAGTTCTTC.